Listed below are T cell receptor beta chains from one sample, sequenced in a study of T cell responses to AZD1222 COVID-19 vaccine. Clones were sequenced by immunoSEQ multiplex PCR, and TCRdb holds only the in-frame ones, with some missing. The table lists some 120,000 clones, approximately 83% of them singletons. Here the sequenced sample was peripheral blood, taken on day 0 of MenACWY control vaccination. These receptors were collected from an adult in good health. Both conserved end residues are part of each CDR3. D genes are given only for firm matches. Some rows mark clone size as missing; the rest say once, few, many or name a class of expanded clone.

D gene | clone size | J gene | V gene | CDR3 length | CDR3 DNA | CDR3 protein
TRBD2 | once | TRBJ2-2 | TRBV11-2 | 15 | TGTGCCAGCAGCCGTCTAGCGGCGAACACCGGGGAGCTGTTTTTT | CASSRLAANTGELFF
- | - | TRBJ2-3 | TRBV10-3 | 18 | TGTGCCATCAGTGAGTCGAATAGTCGTTCCAACCCAACAGATACGCAGTATTTT | CAISESNSRSNPTDTQYF
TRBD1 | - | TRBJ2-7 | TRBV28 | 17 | TGTGCCAGCACCGCCGGAAAGTGGGGACAGAGCTCCTACGAGCAGTACTTC | CASTAGKWGQSSYEQYF
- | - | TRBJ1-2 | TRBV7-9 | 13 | TGTGCCAGCCTCGGGGCCCTGGGATATGGCTACACCTTC | CASLGALGYGYTF
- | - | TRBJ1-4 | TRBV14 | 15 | TGTGCCAGCAGCCAAACCAGGGGCTCTAATGAAAAACTGTTTTTT | CASSQTRGSNEKLFF
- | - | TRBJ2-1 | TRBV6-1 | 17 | TGTGCCAGCAGTGAAGAGGGGGGCGGGAGAGGTTACAATGAGCAGTTCTTC | CASSEEGGGRGYNEQFF
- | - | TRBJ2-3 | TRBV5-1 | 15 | TGCGCCAGCAGCTTGGGGACAGCCAGTCGGGATACGCAGTATTTT | CASSLGTASRDTQYF
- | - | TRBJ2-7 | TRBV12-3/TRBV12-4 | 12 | TGTGCCAGCAGTTTAGCCAACTACGAGCAGTACTTC | CASSLANYEQYF
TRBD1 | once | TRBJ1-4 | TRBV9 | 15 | TGTGCCAGCAGCGTAGCGGGACAGGGGGATGAAAAACTGTTTTTT | CASSVAGQGDEKLFF
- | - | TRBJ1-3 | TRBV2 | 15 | TGTGCCAGCAGTGTCCCGGGACAAGCTGGAAACACCATATATTTT | CASSVPGQAGNTIYF
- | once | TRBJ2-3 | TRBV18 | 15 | TGTGCCAGCTCACCACCCCTAGCCGGCACAGATACGCAGTATTTT | CASSPPLAGTDTQYF
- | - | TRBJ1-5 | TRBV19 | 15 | TGTGCCAGTAGTATAGCGAGGGTTAGCAATCAGCCCCAGCATTTT | CASSIARVSNQPQHF
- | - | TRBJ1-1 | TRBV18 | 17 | TGTGCCAGCTCACCATCACAGGGTCCAGGACTGAACACTGAAGCTTTCTTT | CASSPSQGPGLNTEAFF
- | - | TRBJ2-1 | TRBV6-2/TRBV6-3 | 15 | TGTGCCAGCAGCCTGACATACCCCTCCTACAATGAGCAGTTCTTC | CASSLTYPSYNEQFF
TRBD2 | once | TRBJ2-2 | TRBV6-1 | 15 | TGTGCCAGCAGTGAATGGGGACTAGCGTCCGGGGAGCTGTTTTTT | CASSEWGLASGELFF
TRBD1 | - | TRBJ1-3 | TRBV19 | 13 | TGTGCCAGTAGTGACAGGGGAGGAAACACCATATATTTT | CASSDRGGNTIYF
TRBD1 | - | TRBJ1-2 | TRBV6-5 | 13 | TGTGCCAGCAGCATCGACAGGGGCTATGGCTACACCTTC | CASSIDRGYGYTF
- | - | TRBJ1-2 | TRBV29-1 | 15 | TGCAGCGTTGAAGATGAGGGGAGAGGTAACTATGGCTACACCTTC | CSVEDEGRGNYGYTF
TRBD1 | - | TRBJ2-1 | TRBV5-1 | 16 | TGCGCCAGCAGGCCGACAGGGGGAGTCATTTACAATGAGCAGTTCTTC | CASRPTGGVIYNEQFF
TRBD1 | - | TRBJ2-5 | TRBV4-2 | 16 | TGTGCCAGCAGCCAAAGGGACAGCAAACCCGAAGGTACCCAGTACTTC | CASSQRDSKPEGTQYF
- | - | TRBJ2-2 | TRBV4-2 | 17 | TGTGCCAGCAGCCAACTAACCGGGCCAGGGACCACCGGGGAGCTGTTTTTT | CASSQLTGPGTTGELFF
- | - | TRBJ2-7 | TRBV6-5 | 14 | TGTGCCAGCAGTTACTCGTTTGGTCCTTACGAGCAGTACTTC | CASSYSFGPYEQYF
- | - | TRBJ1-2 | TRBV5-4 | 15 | TGTGCCAGCAGCTCCTTTGATCGGGGTGTCTATGGCTACACCTTC | CASSSFDRGVYGYTF
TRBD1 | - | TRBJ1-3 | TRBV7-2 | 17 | TGTGCCAGCAGCTTAGCGGGGACAGGGGGAAGCGCAAACACCATATATTTT | CASSLAGTGGSANTIYF
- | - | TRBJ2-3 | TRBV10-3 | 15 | TGTGCCATCGCGATCGGGTCTCTTGACACAGATACGCAGTATTTT | CAIAIGSLDTDTQYF
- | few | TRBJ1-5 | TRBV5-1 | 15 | TGCGCCAGCAGACGAGGCTTTGGTAGCAATCAGCCCCAGCATTTT | CASRRGFGSNQPQHF
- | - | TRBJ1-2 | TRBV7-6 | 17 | TGTGCCAGCAGCTTAGACGTCGGTCCGAGACATAACTATGGCTACACCTTC | CASSLDVGPRHNYGYTF
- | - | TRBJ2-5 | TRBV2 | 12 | TGTGCCAGCAGTGATAGGTGGGAGACCCAGTACTTC | CASSDRWETQYF
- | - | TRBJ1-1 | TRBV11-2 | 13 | TGTGCCAGCAGCTTAGTAAGGGACACTGAAGCTTTCTTT | CASSLVRDTEAFF
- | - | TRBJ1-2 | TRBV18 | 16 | TGTGCCAGCTCACCATTCTCCCGGGGGGCGGACTATGGCTACACCTTC | CASSPFSRGADYGYTF
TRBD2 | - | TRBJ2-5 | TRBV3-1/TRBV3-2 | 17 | TGTGCCAGCAGCCAAGCGGGCCTTAGCGGGGCCCAAGAGACCCAGTACTTC | CASSQAGLSGAQETQYF
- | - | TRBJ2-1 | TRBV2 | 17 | TGTGCCAGCAGTGAGAAGTCCGACGGGCGCGGTCGGAATGAGCAGTTCTTC | CASSEKSDGRGRNEQFF
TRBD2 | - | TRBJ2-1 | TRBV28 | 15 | TGTGCCACCCCTCCGCAGCGGGAGCCATACAATGAGCAGTTCTTC | CATPPQREPYNEQFF
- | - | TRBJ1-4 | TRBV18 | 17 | TGTGCCAGCTCACCACAGTTACCCCGGGGAGAGATTGAAAAACTGTTTTTT | CASSPQLPRGEIEKLFF
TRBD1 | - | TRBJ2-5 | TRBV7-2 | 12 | TGTGCCAGCAGCTACCGACAGGGGACCCAGTACTTC | CASSYRQGTQYF
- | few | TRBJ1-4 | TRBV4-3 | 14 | TGCGCCAGCAGCCCGAATCTCTCCAAAGAAAAACTGTTTTTT | CASSPNLSKEKLFF
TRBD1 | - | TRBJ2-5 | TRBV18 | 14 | TGTGCCAGCTCACCGACAGGGCGCCAAGAGACCCAGTACTTC | CASSPTGRQETQYF
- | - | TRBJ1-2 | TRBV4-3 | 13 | TGCGCCAGCAGTCGGGATTCAGGGATTGGCTACACCTTC | CASSRDSGIGYTF
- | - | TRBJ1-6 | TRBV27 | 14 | TGTGCCAGCAGCCGCTCGGGGGGGTTGGCACCCCTCCACTTT | CASSRSGGLAPLHF
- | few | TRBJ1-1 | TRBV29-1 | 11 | TGCAGCGTTCTAGAGAACACTGAAGCTTTCTTT | CSVLENTEAFF
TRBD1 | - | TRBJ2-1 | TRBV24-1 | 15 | TGTGCCACCAGTGACCCGGGACAGGCAAACAATGAGCAGTTCTTC | CATSDPGQANNEQFF
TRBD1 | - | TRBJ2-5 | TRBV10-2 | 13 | TGCGCCAGTTGGACAGGGGGCAGGGAGACCCAGTACTTC | CASWTGGRETQYF
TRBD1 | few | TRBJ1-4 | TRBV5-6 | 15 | TGTGCCAGCAGCTCACCAGGGGGTGTTTATGAAAAACTGTTTTTT | CASSSPGGVYEKLFF
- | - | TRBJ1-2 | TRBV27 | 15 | TGTGCCAGTTTGGCCCGGGACGGAAGTAACTATGGCTACACCTTC | CASLARDGSNYGYTF
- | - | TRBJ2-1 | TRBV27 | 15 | TGTGCCAGCAGTTTGGAGTCCCCAGGGACGTATGAGCAGTTCTTC | CASSLESPGTYEQFF
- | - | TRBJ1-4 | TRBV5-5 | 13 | TGTGCCAGCAGCCTGGGCCCTACTGAAAAACTGTTTTTT | CASSLGPTEKLFF
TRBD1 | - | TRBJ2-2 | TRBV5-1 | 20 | TGCGCCAGCAGCCCCTCTAGGGGACAGGGCCTCGAGCCGAACACCGGGGAGCTGTTTTTT | CASSPSRGQGLEPNTGELFF
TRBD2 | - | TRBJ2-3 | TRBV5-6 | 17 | TGTGCCAGCAGCTTGTTTTCTAGCGGGGGAAGCACAGATACGCAGTATTTT | CASSLFSSGGSTDTQYF
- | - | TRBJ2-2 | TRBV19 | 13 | TGTGCCAGTAGTAATCCGAACACCGGGGAGCTGTTTTTT | CASSNPNTGELFF
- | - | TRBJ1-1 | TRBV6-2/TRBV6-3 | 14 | TGTGCCAGCAGTTACGGGACGGTTGGCACTGAAGCTTTCTTT | CASSYGTVGTEAFF
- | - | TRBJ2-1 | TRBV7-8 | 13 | TGTGCCAGCAGCCCGAGGAGGGGAAATGAGCAGTTCTTC | CASSPRRGNEQFF
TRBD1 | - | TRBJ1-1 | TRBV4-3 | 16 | TGCGCCAGCAGCCAATTACAGGGGACTTTGAACACTGAAGCTTTCTTT | CASSQLQGTLNTEAFF